What follows are 23 T cell receptor beta chains derived from one specimen sequenced in a study of control samples from healthy donors and cancer patients. Sequencing was performed with immunoSEQ multiplex PCR; in TCRdb, only in-frame clones are kept and a portion is missing. Of more than 65,000 clones in the sample, roughly 80% were seen once. The sequencing input was blood. Every receptor here comes from a man aged 50 to 59 in good health.

The chain carries TRBV7-8 and TRBJ2-3; 8 bases are a match to TRBD2. CDR3 length equals 16 residues. The V gene end was trimmed by 2 bases and the J gene end by 2 bases; junction bases not matched to a gene: 6. In germline, CDR1 is SGHVS, CDR2 FQNEAQ. The CDR3 loop reads CASSLRAGDTTDTQYF. The CDR3 nucleotides are TGTGCCAGCAGCTTAAGAGCGGGAGATACCACAGATACGCAGTATTTT.

This chain connects TRBV7-9 to TRBJ1-3; D call uncertain. V lost 10 bases, J lost 4 bases, and 11 bases lay in between. Per germline, CDR1 SEHNR and CDR2 FQNEAQ (reference sequence). The CDR3 consists of 12 residues. CDR3 in DNA: TGTGCCACCCTCGATTCGGGAAACACCATATATTTT. Its protein product is CATLDSGNTIYF.

This chain uses TRBV7-2 with TRBJ2-7, with 8 bases aligning to TRBD2. V shed 4 bases, J shed 7 bases, and the junction held 9 bases outside the gene matches. There are 14 residues in the CDR3. The germline CDR1 and CDR2 sequences are SGHTA and FQGNSA. The DNA of the CDR3 is TGTGCCAGCAGCTCGAGTCCAGCGGGAGTTGAGCAGTACTTC. Translated, it gives CASSSSPAGVEQYF.

The rearrangement joins TRBV18 to TRBJ1-4, with D maybe TRBD1 (5 bases). Germline CDR1 reads KGHSH; CDR2 reads LQKENI. V shed 3 bases and J shed 0 bases, with 5 bases lying between them. The CDR3 sequence is 14 residues long. The CDR3 DNA follows: TGTGCCAGCTCACCGGGGGCAACTAATGAAAAACTGTTTTTT. Protein: CASSPGATNEKLFF.

The rearrangement joins TRBV5-6 to TRBJ2-1; a weak D match, TRBD1 (6 bases). The CDR3 totals 15 residues. V lost 0 bases and J 1 base, leaving 8 bases between the germline ends. CDR1 is SGHDT, CDR2 YYEEEE, per germline. The CDR3 DNA follows: TGTGCCAGCAGCTTGGTTAGGGGGTCCTACAATGAGCAGTTCTTC. It translates to CASSLVRGSYNEQFF. Full variable domain (outside the CDR3, taken from reference TRBV5-6 and TRBJ2-1): DAGVTQSPTHLIKTRGQQVTLRCSPKSGHDTVSWYQQALGQGPQFIFQYYEEEERQRGNFPDRFSGHQFPNYSSELNVNALLLGDSALYLCASSLVRGSYNEQFFGPGTRLTVL.

This clone was detected a few times. V usage is TRBV19 and J usage is TRBJ1-4; TRBD1 agrees at 7 bases. The germline V gene has CDR1 LNHDA and CDR2 SQIVND (reference sequence). This CDR3 has 17 residues. The ends lost 9 bases at V and 3 bases at J; junction bases unmatched: 16. Here the CDR3 DNA reads TGTGCCAGCGTCCGCAGGACAGGTCTGACGGCTAATGAAAAACTGTTTTTT. Translation gives CASVRRTGLTANEKLFF.

This clone has only one observation. J is TRBJ1-5 and V is TRBV28; D is ambiguous. Germline V lookup: CDR1 MDHEN, CDR2 SYDVKM. V lost 3 bases to trimming and J lost 4 bases, with 7 bases between them. This CDR3 region has 13 residues. The DNA of the CDR3 is TGTGCCAGCAGTTTTTATGAAAATCAGCCCCAGCATTTT. Translation: CASSFYENQPQHF.

The chain has TRBV7-8 and TRBJ2-3; 12 nucleotides line up with TRBD2. Per germline, CDR1 SGHVS and CDR2 FQNEAQ. The CDR3 is made up of 16 amino acids. J gave up 4 bases and V 4 bases, and 6 bases lay outside the gene matches. CDR3 nucleotide sequence: TGTGCCAGCAGCTCTTTGACTAGCGGGAGCCCAGATACGCAGTATTTT. As protein: CASSSLTSGSPDTQYF.

This chain joins TRBV5-4 and TRBJ2-5; TRBD2 aligns across 13 bases. Trimming took 4 bases from V and 4 from J; bases not matched to a gene: 4. In germline, CDR1 is SGHNT, CDR2 YYREEE (reference sequence). The CDR3 has 15 residues. CDR3 amino acids: CASSTGLAGIETQYF. The CDR3 DNA sequence: TGTGCCAGCAGCACGGGACTAGCGGGAATAGAGACCCAGTACTTC.

The V call is TRBV4-1, the J call TRBJ1-1; TRBD1 might be the D (5 bases). CDR1 and CDR2 (germline): MGHRA, YSYEKL. Between the trimmed V and J ends, which lost 5 bases and 6 bases, there was a span of 16 bases. The CDR3 is made up of 14 amino acids. The CDR3 DNA reads TGCGCCAGCAGCTCGGGGACCTCGGACGCTGAAGCTTTCTTT. It specifies CASSSGTSDAEAFF.

The genes are TRBV19 and TRBJ1-4; possibly TRBD1 for D (6 bases). There are 17 residues in the CDR3. V shed 3 bases and J shed 8 bases, with 22 bases lying between them. CDR1 is LNHDA, CDR2 SQIVND, per germline (reference sequence). The CDR3: CASSIDFPGTPKEKLFF. The CDR3 coding sequence is TGTGCCAGTAGTATCGACTTTCCCGGGACACCAAAGGAAAAACTGTTTTTT.

The chain employs TRBV2 and TRBJ2-7; D may be TRBD1 (7 bases). The CDR3 is made up of 19 amino acids. Trimming stripped 8 bases from V and 2 bases from J, with 31 bases between. CDR1 is SNHLY, CDR2 FYNNEI, per germline. CDR3 loop: CASRRSGTGDAGKTYEQYF. The DNA of the CDR3 is TGTGCCAGCCGTCGGTCGGGAACAGGGGATGCGGGGAAGACCTACGAGCAGTACTTC.

The chain combines TRBV25-1 with TRBJ1-2; D may be TRBD1 (5 bases). From germline, CDR1 is MGHDK and CDR2 SYGVNS. The V end was cut by 4 bases, the J end by 7 bases, with 19 bases between. This CDR3 is built from 15 residues. In nucleotides, the CDR3 is TGTGCCAGCAGTGGCTGGACACAGGAATATTCTGGCTACACCTTC. Its translation: CASSGWTQEYSGYTF.

The gene calls are TRBV19 and TRBJ1-6; D remains ambiguous. Trimming shortened V by 4 bases and J by 9 bases, and 10 bases separated the two germline ends. The CDR3 covers 13 residues. CDR1 and CDR2 from the germline V gene are LNHDA and SQIVND (reference sequence). The CDR3 DNA reads TGTGCCAGTAGTACCCTTTCGGGTTCACCCCTCCACTTT. Translated, it gives CASSTLSGSPLHF.

This clone was seen only once. This chain connects TRBV13 to TRBJ2-7; a possible D gene is TRBD1 (6 bases). CDR1 and CDR2 (germline): PRHDT, FYEKMQ (reference sequence). Trimming left V 5 bases short and J 4 bases short, with 15 bases between. This CDR3 contains 14 residues. The CDR3 DNA follows: TGTGCCAGCAGCATCCGGGACACTAAATACGAGCAGTACTTC. It encodes CASSIRDTKYEQYF. Full variable domain (missing parts from reference TRBV13 and TRBJ2-7): AAGVIQSPRHLIKEKRETATLKCYPIPRHDTVYWYQQGPGQDPQFLISFYEKMQSDKGSIPDRFSAQQFSDYHSELNMSSLELGDSALYFCASSIRDTKYEQYFGPGTRLTVT.

V usage is TRBV5-1 and J usage is TRBJ2-5; 9 nucleotides agree with TRBD1. CDR1 and CDR2 from the germline V gene are SGHRS and YFSETQ. With 4 bases clipped from V and 5 bases from J, the junction kept 12 bases outside the gene matches. The CDR3 extends over 16 amino acids. The CDR3 sequence: CASSLQGAASRETQYF. The DNA for the CDR3 is TGCGCCAGCAGCCTACAGGGGGCCGCGAGTAGGGAGACCCAGTACTTC.

The chain links TRBV15 to TRBJ2-7, with unresolved D. From germline, CDR1 is LNHNV and CDR2 YYDKDF (reference sequence). The V end was cut by 0 bases, the J end by 3 bases, with 12 bases between. The CDR3 consists of 15 residues. In DNA, the CDR3 is TGTGCCACCAGCAGAGATTCGGCCCCCAACTACGAGCAGTACTTC. This encodes CATSRDSAPNYEQYF.

The V and J genes are TRBV7-8 and TRBJ2-3; D gene unclear. From germline, CDR1 is SGHVS and CDR2 FQNEAQ. The length of the CDR3 is 13 residues. V was clipped by 6 bases and J by 3 bases, with 10 bases between them. The CDR3: CASSSWGTDTQYF. Here the CDR3 DNA reads TGTGCCAGCAGTTCTTGGGGAACAGATACGCAGTATTTT.

The chain has TRBV2 and TRBJ1-1; TRBD1 agrees at 7 bases. The V gene end was trimmed by 6 bases and the J gene end by 1 base; junction bases not matched to a gene: 8. The V gene's germline CDR1 is SNHLY and CDR2 FYNNEI. The CDR3 contains 15 residues. DNA of the CDR3: TGTGCCAGCAGGAAGGGGGACAGTGGGAACACTGAAGCTTTCTTT. Its protein is CASRKGDSGNTEAFF. Full variable domain (rest looked up from reference TRBV2 and TRBJ1-1): EPEVTQTPSHQVTQMGQEVILRCVPISNHLYFYWYRQILGQKVEFLVSFYNNEISEKSEIFDDQFSVERPDGSNFTLKIRSTKLEDSAMYFCASRKGDSGNTEAFFGQGTRLTVV.

This clone was detected only a few times. This sequence joins TRBV3-1 (or the pseudogene TRBV3-2) and TRBJ1-2, with a possible D match to TRBD1 (5 bases). The CDR3 runs to 14 residues. Germline V gene sequence: CDR1 LGHDT, CDR2 YNNKEL (reference sequence). Trimming stripped 3 bases from V and 3 bases from J, with 11 bases between. CDR3 DNA sequence: TGTGCCAGCAGCCAGATAGACAGAGACTATGGCTACACCTTC. Its translation: CASSQIDRDYGYTF.

The rearrangement links TRBV5-6 to TRBJ2-2, with 9 nucleotides matching TRBD1. V trimming: 4 bases; J trimming: 1 base; junction bases outside the gene matches: 5. CDR1 SGHDT and CDR2 YYEEEE come from the germline V gene. The CDR3 runs to 16 residues. The CDR3 is CASSRRDRVNTGELFF. The CDR3 DNA is TGTGCCAGCAGCAGGCGGGACAGGGTGAACACCGGGGAGCTGTTTTTT.

Here the CDR3 reads CASSLESRGFGNEQFF. Written as DNA, the CDR3 is TGTGCCAGCAGCTTAGAATCCAGAGGGTTCGGCAATGAGCAGTTCTTC. The gene calls are TRBV11-2 and TRBJ2-1; TRBD2 might be the D (5 bases). Looked up from germline, CDR1 is SGHAT and CDR2 is FQNNGV. Trimming stripped 0 bases from V and 6 bases from J, with 15 bases between. The CDR3 is 16 amino acids.

The chain uses TRBV5-4 and TRBJ2-7; D not certain. Trimming pared 4 bases from V and 1 base from J, leaving 21 bases between. CDR3 size: 17 residues. CDR1 is SGHNT, CDR2 YYREEE, per germline (reference sequence). The CDR3 loop is CASSNVPPQRSSYEQYF. The CDR3 nucleotides read TGTGCCAGCAGCAATGTACCCCCGCAGCGATCATCCTACGAGCAGTACTTC.